Following are 12 T cell receptor beta chains from one sample sequenced in a study of cytotoxic CD8 clonotypes in ibrutinib-treated CLL. Assay used: immunoSEQ multiplex PCR; TCRdb lists only in-frame clones, some missing. The profile shows 11,000 or so clones, roughly three quarters of them singletons. This sample comprised PBMCs, obtained at disease progression, from a patient treated with ibrutinib. These TCRs come from a human donor with chronic lymphocytic leukemia.

The rearrangement links TRBV6-1 to TRBJ2-7; D not certain. Trimming took off 7 bases at V and 9 bases at J, with 16 bases between the two ends. This CDR3 is 12 amino acids long. CDR1 is MNHNS and CDR2 is SASEGT in the germline V gene. This CDR3 reads CASTTRPYGQYF. Here the CDR3 DNA reads TGTGCCAGCACCACCCGGCCCTATGGGCAGTACTTC.

The V call is TRBV5-1, the J call TRBJ2-5; 7 bases are a match to TRBD1. CDR1 is SGHRS and CDR2 is YFSETQ in the germline V gene. The CDR3 has 16 amino acids. The junction had 10 bases not matched to a gene; V was cut back by 0 bases and J by 5 bases. The CDR3: CASSLAQGIRGETQYF. CDR3 bases: TGCGCCAGCAGCTTGGCACAGGGGATTCGAGGGGAGACCCAGTACTTC.

The rearrangement uses TRBV5-1 and TRBJ2-6; no definite D call. With 5 bases removed from V and 3 bases from J, the gap between germline ends came to 15 bases. The germline CDR1 and CDR2 sequences are SGHRS and YFSETQ. The CDR3 length is 16 residues. DNA for the CDR3: TGCGCCAGCAGAACAGTAGTAGGTGGTGGGGCCAACGTCCTGACTTTC. As protein: CASRTVVGGGANVLTF.

The CDR3 here is CASTPPYGEGNSPLHF. The CDR3, as DNA: TGTGCCAGCACCCCCCCCTACGGAGAGGGTAACTCACCCCTCCACTTT. This chain joins TRBV2 and TRBJ1-6, with no clear D. Germline V gene data show CDR1 as SNHLY and CDR2 as FYNNEI. CDR3 size: 16 residues. Trimming cost V 7 bases and J 10 bases, with 23 bases left between them. Full variable domain (outside the CDR3, taken from reference TRBV2 and TRBJ1-6): EPEVTQTPSHQVTQMGQEVILRCVPISNHLYFYWYRQILGQKVEFLVSFYNNEISEKSEIFDDQFSVERPDGSNFTLKIRSTKLEDSAMYFCASTPPYGEGNSPLHFGNGTRLTVT.

In its sample, this clone was seen a few times. The chain carries TRBV6-1 and TRBJ2-2; TRBD2 might be the D (5 bases). Germline lookup yields CDR1 MNHNS and CDR2 SASEGT. The V end was cut by 3 bases, the J end by 3 bases, with 20 bases between. This CDR3 is 18 amino acids long. The CDR3 reads CASSDGLSGIKHTGELFF. As DNA, the CDR3 is TGTGCCAGCAGTGATGGCTTGTCGGGGATAAAGCACACCGGGGAGCTGTTTTTT.

The chain carries TRBV2 and TRBJ2-7; possibly TRBD2 for D (5 bases). The CDR3 is 14 residues long. Looked up from germline, CDR1 is SNHLY and CDR2 is FYNNEI. The V gene lost 5 bases and the J gene lost 5 bases, with 16 bases spanning the gap. CDR3 sequence reads: CASSNQRGLDEQYF. For the CDR3, the DNA is TGTGCCAGCAGTAATCAGCGCGGGTTGGACGAGCAGTACTTC.

V is TRBV18 and J is TRBJ2-3, with D uncertain. Trimming took 2 bases from V and 0 from J, leaving 12 bases between them. Germline loops: CDR1 KGHSH, CDR2 LQKENI. The CDR3 has 16 residues. The CDR3 region is CASSPLGQASTDTQYF. DNA for the CDR3: TGTGCCAGCTCACCATTGGGCCAGGCTAGCACAGATACGCAGTATTTT. The full variable domain, its missing parts supplied by reference TRBV18 and TRBJ2-3, is NAGVMQNPRHLVRRRGQEARLRCSPMKGHSHVYWYRQLPEEGLKFMVYLQKENIIDESGMPKERFSAEFPKEGPSILRIQQVVRGDSAAYFCASSPLGQASTDTQYFGPGTRLTVL.

The chain carries TRBV30 and TRBJ2-5, with a possible D match to TRBD2 (6 bases). In germline, CDR1 is GTSNPN, CDR2 SVGIG (reference sequence). V was trimmed by 5 bases and J by 1 base, leaving 17 bases between them. The CDR3 runs to 15 residues. In DNA form, the CDR3 reads TGTGCCTGGTTAGGTCGGGCGGGGCGCCAAGAGACCCAGTACTTC. It codes for CAWLGRAGRQETQYF.

The count of this clone is one. The chain employs TRBV4-2 and TRBJ1-2; a possible D gene is TRBD1 (6 bases). V was shortened by 4 bases and J by 9 bases, with 30 bases between the two germline ends. The germline V gene has CDR1 LGHNA and CDR2 YNFKEQ. The CDR3 loop spans 18 amino acids. CDR3 DNA sequence: TGTGCCAGCAGCCTGGTCGCGGGTACAACAGGGAGCCACGGAAGCTACACCTTC. It translates to CASSLVAGTTGSHGSYTF.

The rearrangement links TRBV4-1 to TRBJ1-5; TRBD1 matches at 9 bases. Trimming cost V 3 bases and J 0 bases; bases outside gene matches: 9. The CDR3 contains 18 residues. Germline values: CDR1 MGHRA, CDR2 YSYEKL. CDR3 DNA sequence: TGCGCCAGCAGCCAGATGGACAGGGGCGATTATAGCAATCAGCCCCAGCATTTT. Its translation: CASSQMDRGDYSNQPQHF.

The chain combines TRBV6-6 with TRBJ1-1, with TRBD1 as a possible D gene (6 bases). Germline V gene data show CDR1 as MNHNY and CDR2 as SVGAGI (reference sequence). Trimming took 8 bases from V and 1 from J, leaving 17 bases between them. The CDR3 runs 15 residues. In DNA form, the CDR3 reads TGTGCCAGCGGGGGGGGCCGAGGGCGGAACACTGAAGCTTTCTTT. It codes for CASGGGRGRNTEAFF.

This clone was seen only a few times. CDR3: CAWSMPGLAGAYSYEQYF. CDR3 nucleotides: TGTGCCTGGAGTATGCCGGGACTAGCGGGAGCCTACTCCTACGAGCAGTACTTC. The chain links TRBV30 to TRBJ2-7; 14 nucleotides line up with TRBD2. V trimming: 2 bases; J trimming: 0 bases; junction bases outside the gene matches: 9. In germline, CDR1 is GTSNPN, CDR2 SVGIG (reference sequence). The CDR3 loop spans 18 amino acids.